A single sample is the source of the 16 T cell receptor beta chains below, sequenced in a study of identical twins. TCRdb recomputed calls from the 5' RACE reads with MiXCR, one row per CDR3 protein. The sample includes 690,000 or so distinct CDR3 sequences, roughly 8% of them seen just once. Separately, the same data were catalogued under a study of yellow fever vaccine responses in identical twins.

What was sequenced was PBMCs. Every receptor here comes from a woman aged 18-35 years in good health.

This clonotype was counted a few times. V is TRBV24-1 and J is TRBJ2-7, with D possibly matching TRBD1 (6 bases). CDR1 is KGHDR and CDR2 is SFDVKD in the germline V gene. With 4 bases removed from V and 3 bases from J, the gap between germline ends came to 12 bases. The CDR3 length is 14 residues. The CDR3 DNA follows: TGTGCCACCAGTGAGAGGGCAGGGGACTACGAGCAGTACTTC. This gives the protein CATSERAGDYEQYF.

This clonotype was counted only a few times. This chain joins TRBV15 and TRBJ2-7; the match to TRBD1 covers 11 bases. Germline CDR1 is LNHNV and CDR2 is YYDKDF (reference sequence). The CDR3 is 17 residues long. Losses at the gene ends were 0 bases for V and 2 bases for J; bases not matched to a gene: 6. CDR3 nucleotides: TGTGCCACCAGCAGAGAGGTTCCGGGACAGGGGGCCTACGAGCAGTACTTC. Translating gives CATSREVPGQGAYEQYF. Supplemented by reference TRBV15 and TRBJ2-7, the full variable domain reads DAMVIQNPRYQVTQFGKPVTLSCSQTLNHNVMYWYQQKSSQAPKLLFHYYDKDFNNEADTPDNFQSRRPNTSFCFLDIRSPGLGDTAMYLCATSREVPGQGAYEQYFGPGTRLTVT.

The chain combines TRBV7-3 with TRBJ1-6, with D possibly TRBD1 on 5 matching bases. The V and J ends lost 5 bases and 4 bases respectively, with 9 bases between them. Germline values: CDR1 SGHTA, CDR2 FQGTGA. The CDR3 has 14 residues. CDR3 protein: CASSEGRYNSPLHF. The CDR3 nucleotides are TGTGCCAGCAGCGAGGGGCGGTATAATTCACCCCTCCACTTT.

Here the CDR3 DNA reads TGCGCCAGCAGTGAGTTTAGCTCCGAGGGCTACGAGCAGTACTTC. The encoded protein is CASSEFSSEGYEQYF. The rearrangement links TRBV10-2 to TRBJ2-7; D might be TRBD2 (5 bases). The CDR3 consists of 15 residues. In germline, CDR1 is WSHSY, CDR2 SAAADI. With 1 base removed from V and 3 bases from J, the gap between germline ends came to 13 bases.

In this sample, this clonotype turned up a few times. The rearrangement joins TRBV3-1 to TRBJ2-7, with 8 bases lining up with TRBD2. The V segment lost 4 bases and the J segment 4 bases; nucleotides outside the gene matches: 6. The CDR3 sequence is 14 residues long. The germline gives CDR1 LGHDT, CDR2 YNNKEL (reference sequence). Here the CDR3 reads CASSLQRGHYEQYF. The CDR3 DNA is TGTGCCAGCAGCCTCCAGCGGGGGCATTACGAGCAGTACTTC.

The chain carries TRBV20-1 and TRBJ2-1; 10 nucleotides match TRBD2. CDR1 is DFQATT, CDR2 SNEGSKA, per germline (reference sequence). Trimming cost V 3 bases and J 10 bases; bases outside gene matches: 9. This CDR3 contains 14 residues. The CDR3 spells CSASLASGSWEQFF. The CDR3 DNA is TGCAGTGCTAGTCTAGCTAGCGGGAGCTGGGAGCAGTTCTTC.

This clonotype was seen many times. The V call is TRBV4-2, the J call TRBJ1-5; the D is unclear. The CDR3 loop spans 16 amino acids. Germline V lookup: CDR1 LGHNA, CDR2 YNFKEQ. V lost 2 bases to trimming and J lost 7 bases, with 18 bases between them. The CDR3 loop is CASSQNFRQADQPQHF. The CDR3 coding sequence is TGTGCCAGCAGCCAAAACTTTCGCCAGGCTGACCAGCCCCAGCATTTT.

This clonotype occurred many times. This chain connects TRBV7-3 to TRBJ1-1; D is undetermined. The CDR3 loop spans 13 amino acids. The ends were cut back, 5 bases at V and 2 bases at J, with 9 bases in the middle. Germline lookup yields CDR1 SGHTA and CDR2 FQGTGA. Here the CDR3 DNA reads TGTGCCAGCAGCCCCGACCCAAACACTGAAGCTTTCTTT. Translating it yields CASSPDPNTEAFF.

The rearrangement uses TRBV12-3 or TRBV12-4 and TRBJ1-2; no definite D call. Deletions cut 6 bases from V and 3 bases from J, with 14 bases between. The CDR3 covers 14 residues. The CDR3 loop reads CASSLRREDYGYTF. In DNA, the CDR3 is TGTGCCAGCAGCCTCAGGAGGGAGGACTATGGCTACACCTTC.

This clonotype showed up many times. CDR3 coding DNA: TGTGCCAGCAGCCTCCGAGTGCGGCAGGGGACCTACGAGCAGTACTTC. It translates to CASSLRVRQGTYEQYF. The V gene is TRBV7-8, the J gene TRBJ2-7; D may be TRBD1 (6 bases). Germline values: CDR1 SGHVS, CDR2 FQNEAQ. Trimming stripped 5 bases from V and 2 bases from J, with 19 bases between. The CDR3 spans 16 residues.

Only a few counts were recorded for this clonotype. The gene calls are TRBV9 and TRBJ1-2; D possibly corresponds to TRBD1 (6 bases). CDR1 SGDLS and CDR2 YYNGEE come from the germline V gene. This CDR3 region has 13 residues. V was clipped by 0 bases and J by 4 bases, with 7 bases between them. In nucleotides, the CDR3 is TGTGCCAGCAGCGTAGGCAGGGGCTATGGCTACACCTTC. This codes for CASSVGRGYGYTF.

This clonotype was counted between two and nine times. The chain links TRBV9 to TRBJ2-7, with TRBD1 as a possible D gene (6 bases). There are 13 residues in the CDR3. Looked up from germline, CDR1 is SGDLS and CDR2 is YYNGEE. V lost 4 bases and J lost 5, with 13 bases in between. CDR3 region: CASSPQGIHEQYF. CDR3 bases: TGTGCCAGCAGCCCTCAGGGGATCCACGAGCAGTACTTC.

The J gene is TRBJ2-3, the V gene TRBV20-1; the match to TRBD2 covers 8 bases. Germline values: CDR1 DFQATT, CDR2 SNEGSKA (reference sequence). CDR3 length: 18 residues. V shed 0 bases and J 5 bases; nucleotides not matched to a gene: 16. CDR3 in amino acids: CSARDPPREGGLLDTQYF. The CDR3 DNA reads TGCAGTGCTAGAGATCCCCCTCGGGAGGGCGGCTTACTAGATACGCAGTATTTT.

This clonotype was recorded many times. The V call is TRBV6-1, the J call TRBJ1-2; TRBD1 aligns across 7 bases. The germline V gene has CDR1 MNHNS and CDR2 SASEGT. Trimming cost V 4 bases and J 3 bases; bases outside gene matches: 5. CDR3 length: 14 residues. The CDR3 DNA reads as TGTGCCAGCAGTGCCGGACAGGCCCACTATGGCTACACCTTC. Amino acids: CASSAGQAHYGYTF.

The chain combines TRBV27 with TRBJ2-7, with 7 bases fitting TRBD1. The CDR3 covers 16 residues. Germline-derived CDR1 and CDR2 are MNHEY and SMNVEV (reference sequence). With 5 bases clipped from V and 2 bases from J, the junction kept 12 bases outside the gene matches. The CDR3 DNA follows: TGTGCCAGCAGTCTAGAGGGTACAGGGGTAACCTACGAGCAGTACTTC. Its protein product is CASSLEGTGVTYEQYF.

Only a few counts were recorded for this clonotype. CDR3 DNA sequence: TGCGCCAGCAGCCAAGATCTGGGACAGGGCCAAGAGACCCAGTACTTC. Encoded protein: CASSQDLGQGQETQYF. The chain carries TRBV4-3 and TRBJ2-5; 9 positions match TRBD1. V shed 0 bases and J 1 base; nucleotides not matched to a gene: 3. Germline V lookup: CDR1 LGHNA, CDR2 YSLEER. The CDR3 loop spans 16 amino acids.